A selection of T cell receptor beta chains follows, all from one sample in a study of cytomegalovirus exposure and HLA in healthy donors. The assay was immunoSEQ multiplex PCR, and TCRdb's table has in-frame clones only and misses some. The profile shows roughly 180,000 clones, about 73% of them singletons. Sequenced input: PBMCs. These receptors originate from a woman between 45 and 65 years old in good health and CMV-seropositive. Both conserved end residues are part of each CDR3. The order of the fields is V gene, D gene, clone size, J gene, CDR3 DNA, CDR3 protein. D genes are given only for firm matches. Clone size is shown for a subset of rows, as once, few, many or a class of expanded clone.

v_gene: TRBV30; d_gene: TRBD1; abundance: once; j_gene: TRBJ2-1; CDR3nt: TGTGCCTGGACTGAACAGGGGAGCTCCTACAATGAGCAGTTCTTC; CDR3aa: CAWTEQGSSYNEQFF
v_gene: TRBV4-1; d_gene: NA; abundance: NA; j_gene: TRBJ1-5; CDR3nt: TGCGCCAGCAGCCAAGGGGGCAGGGGTCGCAATCAGCCCCAGCATTTT; CDR3aa: CASSQGGRGRNQPQHF
v_gene: TRBV6-6; d_gene: TRBD1; abundance: NA; j_gene: TRBJ2-1; CDR3nt: TGTGCCAGCAGTCTACAGGGGGGAGATGAGCAGTTCTTC; CDR3aa: CASSLQGGDEQFF
v_gene: TRBV5-4; d_gene: TRBD1; abundance: NA; j_gene: TRBJ2-1; CDR3nt: TGTGCCAGCAGCCCCCTGGGACAGAGCTCCTACAATGAGCAGTTCTTC; CDR3aa: CASSPLGQSSYNEQFF
v_gene: TRBV5-1; d_gene: TRBD1; abundance: NA; j_gene: TRBJ2-5; CDR3nt: TGCGCCAGCAGCTTGGACGGACAGGGCGTTATTGGGCAGTACTTC; CDR3aa: CASSLDGQGVIGQYF
v_gene: TRBV2; d_gene: TRBD1; abundance: NA; j_gene: TRBJ1-2; CDR3nt: TGTGCCAGCAGGACAGGGTCAATCTATGGCTACACCTTC; CDR3aa: CASRTGSIYGYTF
v_gene: TRBV7-7; d_gene: NA; abundance: NA; j_gene: TRBJ2-6; CDR3nt: TGTGCTAGCAGCTCGGGACGGACTATCTCTGGGGCCAACGTCCTGACTTTC; CDR3aa: CASSSGRTISGANVLTF
v_gene: TRBV5-3; d_gene: NA; abundance: few; j_gene: TRBJ2-5; CDR3nt: TGTGCCAGAAGCCCCCCACAGCAAGAGACCCAGTACTTC; CDR3aa: CARSPPQQETQYF
v_gene: TRBV29-1; d_gene: NA; abundance: NA; j_gene: TRBJ1-1; CDR3nt: TGCAGCGTCGGAGGGACCACCGGTGAAGCTTTCTTT; CDR3aa: CSVGGTTGEAFF
v_gene: TRBV7-2; d_gene: NA; abundance: NA; j_gene: TRBJ1-5; CDR3nt: TGTGCCAGCAGCTTAGGCGTTCGACAGCCCCAGCATTTT; CDR3aa: CASSLGVRQPQHF
v_gene: TRBV9; d_gene: NA; abundance: once; j_gene: TRBJ2-2; CDR3nt: TGTGCCAGCAGCGTAGGTCGAGCCGGGGAGCTGTTTTTT; CDR3aa: CASSVGRAGELFF
v_gene: TRBV6-5; d_gene: NA; abundance: NA; j_gene: TRBJ2-5; CDR3nt: TGTGCCAGCAGAGACAGCGGGCAAGAGACCCAGTACTTC; CDR3aa: CASRDSGQETQYF
v_gene: TRBV30; d_gene: TRBD2; abundance: NA; j_gene: TRBJ2-7; CDR3nt: TGTGCCTGGAGTGGCGGTGGCGGGGGGCAGTACTTC; CDR3aa: CAWSGGGGGQYF
v_gene: TRBV9; d_gene: NA; abundance: NA; j_gene: TRBJ1-2; CDR3nt: TGTGCCAGCAGCGCCCCGCGGGCGGAAGGCTACACCTTC; CDR3aa: CASSAPRAEGYTF
v_gene: TRBV5-4; d_gene: NA; abundance: NA; j_gene: TRBJ1-1; CDR3nt: TGTGCCAGCAGCCTGAGAGAGAACACTGAAGCTTTCTTT; CDR3aa: CASSLRENTEAFF
v_gene: TRBV18; d_gene: TRBD1; abundance: NA; j_gene: TRBJ1-1; CDR3nt: TGTGCCAGCTCACCTTTCGACAGGGGGCCTATGAACACTGAAGCTTTCTTT; CDR3aa: CASSPFDRGPMNTEAFF
v_gene: TRBV13; d_gene: TRBD1; abundance: NA; j_gene: TRBJ1-4; CDR3nt: TGTGCCAGCAGCTTAGGGACAGGGAATGAAAAACTGTTTTTT; CDR3aa: CASSLGTGNEKLFF
v_gene: TRBV7-8; d_gene: TRBD1; abundance: NA; j_gene: TRBJ1-4; CDR3nt: TGTGCCAGCCGTTTAAGGGGGCCTAATGAAAAACTGTTTTTT; CDR3aa: CASRLRGPNEKLFF
v_gene: TRBV4-1; d_gene: NA; abundance: NA; j_gene: TRBJ2-7; CDR3nt: TGCGCCAGCAGCCAAGATCCCTACCCGGGGTGGGAGCAGTACTTC; CDR3aa: CASSQDPYPGWEQYF
v_gene: TRBV27; d_gene: TRBD1; abundance: NA; j_gene: TRBJ1-2; CDR3nt: TGTGCCAGCAACCCGACAGGGGGCAGGAAAACTCCCAACTATGGCTACACCTTC; CDR3aa: CASNPTGGRKTPNYGYTF
v_gene: TRBV4-1; d_gene: TRBD1; abundance: NA; j_gene: TRBJ2-1; CDR3nt: TGCGCCAGCAGCATATCTCTGAGACAGGGGGCCTACAATGAGCAGTTCTTC; CDR3aa: CASSISLRQGAYNEQFF
v_gene: TRBV7-9; d_gene: NA; abundance: few; j_gene: TRBJ1-1; CDR3nt: TGTGCCAGCAGCCCAGGCCGGGGTTACACTGAAGCTTTCTTT; CDR3aa: CASSPGRGYTEAFF
v_gene: TRBV30; d_gene: NA; abundance: once; j_gene: TRBJ1-2; CDR3nt: TGTGCCTTTGAACAGTCGCCGACCCTCTATGGCTACACCTTC; CDR3aa: CAFEQSPTLYGYTF
v_gene: TRBV30; d_gene: TRBD1; abundance: NA; j_gene: TRBJ1-2; CDR3nt: TGTGCCTGGAGTGGGACAGGGGTTCGTTTCTATGGCTACACCTTC; CDR3aa: CAWSGTGVRFYGYTF
v_gene: TRBV11-3; d_gene: NA; abundance: NA; j_gene: TRBJ2-1; CDR3nt: TGTGCCAGCAGCTTTCGGGGGTCCCGGCACAATGAGCAGTTCTTC; CDR3aa: CASSFRGSRHNEQFF
v_gene: TRBV6-5; d_gene: NA; abundance: NA; j_gene: TRBJ1-6; CDR3nt: TGTGCCAGCAGTTACTCGGACTACTTCAATTCGCCCCTCCACTTT; CDR3aa: CASSYSDYFNSPLHF
v_gene: TRBV5-1; d_gene: TRBD1; abundance: NA; j_gene: TRBJ2-7; CDR3nt: TGCGCCAGCAGCTTGGTAGGACAGGGTTCCCACGAGCAGTACTTC; CDR3aa: CASSLVGQGSHEQYF
v_gene: TRBV2; d_gene: NA; abundance: few; j_gene: TRBJ2-1; CDR3nt: TGTGCCAGCAGGCCCGCGGACAGCGCCTACAATGAGCAGTTCTTC; CDR3aa: CASRPADSAYNEQFF
v_gene: TRBV6-1; d_gene: TRBD1; abundance: NA; j_gene: TRBJ1-5; CDR3nt: TGTGCCAGCAGTGCTTTCCAGTCAGGGGGCAGCAATCAGCCCCAGCATTTT; CDR3aa: CASSAFQSGGSNQPQHF
v_gene: TRBV10-2; d_gene: TRBD2; abundance: NA; j_gene: TRBJ2-1; CDR3nt: TGCGCCAGCACGGAAGCGGGGGCCTACAATGAGCAGTTCTTC; CDR3aa: CASTEAGAYNEQFF
v_gene: TRBV7-9; d_gene: TRBD1; abundance: NA; j_gene: TRBJ2-5; CDR3nt: TGTGCCAGCAGCCCAGTCTGGACAGGGCTCCAAGAGACCCAGTACTTC; CDR3aa: CASSPVWTGLQETQYF
v_gene: TRBV28; d_gene: TRBD2; abundance: few; j_gene: TRBJ2-5; CDR3nt: TGTGCCAGCAGCCGCCTGGCGGGGGGGGGAGAGACCCAGTACTTC; CDR3aa: CASSRLAGGGETQYF
v_gene: TRBV5-1; d_gene: TRBD1; abundance: once; j_gene: TRBJ1-5; CDR3nt: TGCGCCAGCAGCCCAGGACAGGGCGGCCATCAGCCCCAGCATTTT; CDR3aa: CASSPGQGGHQPQHF
v_gene: TRBV6-5; d_gene: NA; abundance: few; j_gene: TRBJ1-1; CDR3nt: TGTGCCAGCAGTGACTCCGGGACAAGAGCTTTCTTT; CDR3aa: CASSDSGTRAFF
v_gene: TRBV6-6; d_gene: TRBD2; abundance: NA; j_gene: TRBJ2-3; CDR3nt: TGTGCCAGCATCGGTAGCGGGGGGGCCGGAGCAGATACGCAGTATTTT; CDR3aa: CASIGSGGAGADTQYF
v_gene: TRBV11-1; d_gene: NA; abundance: NA; j_gene: TRBJ2-7; CDR3nt: TGTGCCAGCAGCTTGGAGGGGAGTTTAGGGCAGTACTTC; CDR3aa: CASSLEGSLGQYF
v_gene: TRBV5-1; d_gene: TRBD1; abundance: NA; j_gene: TRBJ2-2; CDR3nt: TGCGCCAGCAGCTTGAATGGACAGGTGAACACCGGGGAGCTGTTTTTT; CDR3aa: CASSLNGQVNTGELFF
v_gene: TRBV10-3; d_gene: TRBD1; abundance: NA; j_gene: TRBJ1-2; CDR3nt: TGTGCCATCAGAGGGGGACAGGGCGATGGCTACACCTTC; CDR3aa: CAIRGGQGDGYTF
v_gene: TRBV30; d_gene: TRBD2; abundance: once; j_gene: TRBJ2-1; CDR3nt: TGTGCCTTCCCTCGTAGCGGGGTAGGCGGTGAGCAGTTCTTC; CDR3aa: CAFPRSGVGGEQFF
v_gene: TRBV1; d_gene: NA; abundance: NA; j_gene: TRBJ1-2; CDR3nt: TGCACCAGCAGCCAAGAAAGGGGTTTACACTTAGTGAACTATGGCTACACCTTC; CDR3aa: CTSSQERGLHLVNYGYTF
v_gene: TRBV10-3; d_gene: TRBD1; abundance: NA; j_gene: TRBJ1-5; CDR3nt: TGTGCCATCAGTGATCCCGGGACAGATAGCAATCAGCCCCAGCATTTT; CDR3aa: CAISDPGTDSNQPQHF
v_gene: TRBV5-6; d_gene: NA; abundance: NA; j_gene: TRBJ1-4; CDR3nt: TGTGCCAGCAGCTTGGCAGTATTTAATGAAAAACTGTTTTTT; CDR3aa: CASSLAVFNEKLFF
v_gene: TRBV11-2; d_gene: NA; abundance: NA; j_gene: TRBJ2-7; CDR3nt: TGTGCCAGCAGCTTAGATATGAGGGACGAGCAGTACTTC; CDR3aa: CASSLDMRDEQYF
v_gene: TRBV6-1; d_gene: NA; abundance: once; j_gene: TRBJ2-3; CDR3nt: TGTGCCAGCAGTGAAAAGCGGCGCAGCACAGATACGCAGTATTTT; CDR3aa: CASSEKRRSTDTQYF
v_gene: TRBV7-4; d_gene: NA; abundance: NA; j_gene: TRBJ1-5; CDR3nt: TGTGCCAGCAGCTTAGGTGGTGTGGGCCAGGGGTTGAATCAGCCCCAGCATTTT; CDR3aa: CASSLGGVGQGLNQPQHF
v_gene: TRBV28; d_gene: NA; abundance: NA; j_gene: TRBJ2-1; CDR3nt: TGTGCCAGCAGTTGGTACAGGGCCAATGAGCAGTTCTTC; CDR3aa: CASSWYRANEQFF